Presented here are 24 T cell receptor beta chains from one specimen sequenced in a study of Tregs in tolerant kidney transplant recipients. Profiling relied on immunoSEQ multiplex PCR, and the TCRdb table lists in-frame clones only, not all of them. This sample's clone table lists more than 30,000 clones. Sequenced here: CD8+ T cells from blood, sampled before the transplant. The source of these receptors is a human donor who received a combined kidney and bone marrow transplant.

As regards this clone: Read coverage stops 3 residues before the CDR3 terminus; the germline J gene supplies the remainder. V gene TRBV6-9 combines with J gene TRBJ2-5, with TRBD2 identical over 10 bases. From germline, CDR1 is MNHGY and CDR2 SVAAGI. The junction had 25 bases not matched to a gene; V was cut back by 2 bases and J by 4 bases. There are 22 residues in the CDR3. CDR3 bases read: TGTGCCAGCAGTTATAGGTCAGGTGCCGGGACTAGCGATCCTCCGCGGATAGAGACC. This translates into CASSYRSGAGTSDPPRIET. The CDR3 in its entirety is CASSYRSGAGTSDPPRIETQYF.

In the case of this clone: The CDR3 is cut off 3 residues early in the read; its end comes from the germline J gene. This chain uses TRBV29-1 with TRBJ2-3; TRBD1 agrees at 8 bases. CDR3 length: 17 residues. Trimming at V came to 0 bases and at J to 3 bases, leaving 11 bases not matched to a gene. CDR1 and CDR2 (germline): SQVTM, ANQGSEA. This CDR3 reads CSVEDLAAGQETDTQYF. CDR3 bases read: TGCAGCGTTGAAGATCTCGCGGCGGGACAGGAAACAGATACG.

The CDR3 DNA, read in part, is TGCGCCAGCAGCCAGGGGTTCCCCGGGGAG. Translation: CASSQGFPGE. The whole CDR3 protein is CASSQGFPGELFF. The chain recombines TRBV5-1 with TRBJ2-2; D perhaps matches TRBD1 (6 bases). The read falls 3 residues short of the CDR3 end, and the missing part is taken from the germline J gene. The germline CDR1 and CDR2 sequences are SGHRS and YFSETQ. This CDR3 is 13 amino acids long. V was pared by 4 bases and J by 6 bases, with 10 bases between.

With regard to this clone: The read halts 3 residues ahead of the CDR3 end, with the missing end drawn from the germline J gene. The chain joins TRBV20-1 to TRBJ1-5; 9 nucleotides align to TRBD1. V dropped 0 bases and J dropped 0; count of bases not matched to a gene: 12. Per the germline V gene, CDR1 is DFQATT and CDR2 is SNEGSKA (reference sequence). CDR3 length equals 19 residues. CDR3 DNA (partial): TGCAGTGCTAGAGATTTCTCGGGACAGGGCCCTTATAGCAATCAGCCC. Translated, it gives CSARDFSGQGPYSNQP. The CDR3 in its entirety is CSARDFSGQGPYSNQPQHF.

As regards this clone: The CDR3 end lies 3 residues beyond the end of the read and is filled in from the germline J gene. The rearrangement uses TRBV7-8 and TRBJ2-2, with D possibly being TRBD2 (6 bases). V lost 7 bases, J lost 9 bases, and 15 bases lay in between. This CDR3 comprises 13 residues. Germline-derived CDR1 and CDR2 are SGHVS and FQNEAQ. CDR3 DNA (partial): TGTGCCAGCACCCTCTTCGGGGGTCGGGAG. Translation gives CASTLFGGRE. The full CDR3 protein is CASTLFGGRELFF. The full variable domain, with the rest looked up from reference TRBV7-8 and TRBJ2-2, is GAGVSQSPRYKVAKRGQDVALRCDPISGHVSLFWYQQALGQGPEFLTYFQNEAQLDKSGLPSDRFFAERPEGSVSTLKIQRTQQEDSAVYLCASTLFGGRELFFGEGSRLTVL.

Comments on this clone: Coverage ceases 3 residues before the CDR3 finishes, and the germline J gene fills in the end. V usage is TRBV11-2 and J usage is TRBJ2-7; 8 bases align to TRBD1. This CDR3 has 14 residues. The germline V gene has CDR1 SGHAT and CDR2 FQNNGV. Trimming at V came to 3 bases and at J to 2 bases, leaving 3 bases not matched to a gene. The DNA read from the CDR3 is TGTGCCAGCAGCTTGGGGACAGGTACCTACGAG. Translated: CASSLGTGTYE. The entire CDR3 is CASSLGTGTYEQYF.

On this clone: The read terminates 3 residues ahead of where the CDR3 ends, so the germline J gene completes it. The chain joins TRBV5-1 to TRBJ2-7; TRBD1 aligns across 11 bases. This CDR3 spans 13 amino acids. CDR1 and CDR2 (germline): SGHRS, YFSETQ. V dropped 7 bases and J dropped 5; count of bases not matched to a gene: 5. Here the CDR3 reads CASGWTGGDEQYF. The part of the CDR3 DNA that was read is TGCGCCAGCGGGTGGACAGGGGGCGACGAG.

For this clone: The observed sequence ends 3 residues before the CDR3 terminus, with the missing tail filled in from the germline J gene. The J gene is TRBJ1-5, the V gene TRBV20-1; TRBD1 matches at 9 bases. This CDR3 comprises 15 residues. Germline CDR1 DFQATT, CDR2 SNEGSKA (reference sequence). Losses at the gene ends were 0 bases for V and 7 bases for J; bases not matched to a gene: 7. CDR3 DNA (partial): TGCAGTGCTAGAGAACCGGGACAGGGAAAACAGCCC. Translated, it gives CSAREPGQGKQP. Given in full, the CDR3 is CSAREPGQGKQPQHF.

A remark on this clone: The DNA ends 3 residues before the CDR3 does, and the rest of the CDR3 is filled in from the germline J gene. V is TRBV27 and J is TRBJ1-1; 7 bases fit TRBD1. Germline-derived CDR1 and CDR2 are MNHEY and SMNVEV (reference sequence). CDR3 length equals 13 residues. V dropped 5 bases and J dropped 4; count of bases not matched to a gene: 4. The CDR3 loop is CASSAGGGTEAFF. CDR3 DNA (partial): TGTGCCAGCAGTGCAGGGGGAGGCACTGAA.

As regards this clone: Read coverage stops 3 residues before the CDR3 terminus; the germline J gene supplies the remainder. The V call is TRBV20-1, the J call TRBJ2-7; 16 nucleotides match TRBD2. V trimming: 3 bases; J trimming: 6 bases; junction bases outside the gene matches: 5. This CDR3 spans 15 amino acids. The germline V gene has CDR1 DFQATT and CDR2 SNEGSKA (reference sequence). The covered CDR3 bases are TGCAGTGCTAGGGTCGGGACTAGCGGGAGGGGCGAG. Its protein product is CSARVGTSGRGE. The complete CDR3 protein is CSARVGTSGRGEQYF.

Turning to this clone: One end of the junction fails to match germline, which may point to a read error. The CDR3 spells CASSQDGLRYNEQFF. The sequenced CDR3 bases are TGCGCCAGCAGCCAAGATGGACTACGATACAATGAG. V is TRBV4-2 and J is TRBJ2-1; the D gene is possibly TRBD2 (6 bases). The read gets to within 3 residues of the CDR3 end, and the germline J gene fills in the rest. Germline CDR1 LGHNA, CDR2 YNFKEQ. This CDR3 spans 15 amino acids.

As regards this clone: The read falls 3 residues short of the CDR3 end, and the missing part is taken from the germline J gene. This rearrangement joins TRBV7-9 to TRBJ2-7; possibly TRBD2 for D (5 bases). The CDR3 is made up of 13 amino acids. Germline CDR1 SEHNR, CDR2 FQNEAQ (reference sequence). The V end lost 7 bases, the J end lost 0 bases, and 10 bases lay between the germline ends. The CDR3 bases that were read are TGTGCCAGCACCGAGGGTCTCTCCTACGAG. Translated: CASTEGLSYE. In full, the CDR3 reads CASTEGLSYEQYF.

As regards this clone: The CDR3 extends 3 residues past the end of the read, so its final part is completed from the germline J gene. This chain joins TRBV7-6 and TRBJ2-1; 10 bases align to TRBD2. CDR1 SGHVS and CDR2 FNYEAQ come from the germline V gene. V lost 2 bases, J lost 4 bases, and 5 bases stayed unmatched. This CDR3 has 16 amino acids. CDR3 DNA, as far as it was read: TGTGCCAGCAGCTTACAGCGGGAGGGCTGGTACAATGAG. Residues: CASSLQREGWYNE. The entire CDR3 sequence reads CASSLQREGWYNEQFF.

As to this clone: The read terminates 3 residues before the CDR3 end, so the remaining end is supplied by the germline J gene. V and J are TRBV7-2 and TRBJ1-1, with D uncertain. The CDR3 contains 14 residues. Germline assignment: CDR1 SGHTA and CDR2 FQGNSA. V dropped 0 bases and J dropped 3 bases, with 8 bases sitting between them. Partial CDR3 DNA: TGTGCCAGCAGCTTAGCGGGCCAGCACACTGAA. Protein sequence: CASSLAGQHTE. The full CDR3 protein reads CASSLAGQHTEAFF.

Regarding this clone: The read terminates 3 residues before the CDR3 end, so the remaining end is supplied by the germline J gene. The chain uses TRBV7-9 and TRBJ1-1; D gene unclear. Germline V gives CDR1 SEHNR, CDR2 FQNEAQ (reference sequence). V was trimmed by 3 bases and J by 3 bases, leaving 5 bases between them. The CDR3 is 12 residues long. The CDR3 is CASSFGDTEAFF. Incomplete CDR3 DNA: TGTGCCAGCAGCTTCGGTGACACTGAA.

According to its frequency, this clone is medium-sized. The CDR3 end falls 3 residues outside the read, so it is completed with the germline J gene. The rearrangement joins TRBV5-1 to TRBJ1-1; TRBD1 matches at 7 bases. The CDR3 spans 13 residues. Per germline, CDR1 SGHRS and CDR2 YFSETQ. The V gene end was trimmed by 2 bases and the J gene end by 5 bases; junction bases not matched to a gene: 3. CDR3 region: CASSFGRGTEAFF. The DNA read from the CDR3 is TGCGCCAGCAGCTTCGGCAGGGGGACTGAA.

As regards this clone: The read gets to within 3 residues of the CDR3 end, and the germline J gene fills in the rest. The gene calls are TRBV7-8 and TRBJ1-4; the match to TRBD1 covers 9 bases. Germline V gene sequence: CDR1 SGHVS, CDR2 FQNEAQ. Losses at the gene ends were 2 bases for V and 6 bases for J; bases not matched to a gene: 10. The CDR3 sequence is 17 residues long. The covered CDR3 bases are TGTGCCAGCAGCTTATCGGCCGGGACAGGGTTGGATGAAAAA. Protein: CASSLSAGTGLDEK. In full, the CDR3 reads CASSLSAGTGLDEKLFF.

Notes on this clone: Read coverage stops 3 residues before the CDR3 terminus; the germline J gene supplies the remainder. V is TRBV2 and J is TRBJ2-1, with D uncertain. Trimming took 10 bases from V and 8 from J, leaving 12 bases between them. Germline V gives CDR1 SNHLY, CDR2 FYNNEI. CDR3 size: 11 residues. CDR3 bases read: TGTGCCATTTCCCCCGCGGATGAG. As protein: CAISPADE. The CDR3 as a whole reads CAISPADEQFF. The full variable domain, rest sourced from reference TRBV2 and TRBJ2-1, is EPEVTQTPSHQVTQMGQEVILRCVPISNHLYFYWYRQILGQKVEFLVSFYNNEISEKSEIFDDQFSVERPDGSNFTLKIRSTKLEDSAMYFCAISPADEQFFGPGTRLTVL.

CDR3 sequence: CASSPMTGKVYEQYF. Incomplete CDR3 DNA: TGTGCCAGCAGCCCCATGACAGGGAAAGTCTACGAG. The V and J genes are TRBV7-9 and TRBJ2-7; the match to TRBD1 covers 7 bases. The CDR3 is cut off 3 residues early in the read; its end comes from the germline J gene. From germline, CDR1 is SEHNR and CDR2 FQNEAQ (reference sequence). Trimming took 5 bases from V and 3 from J; bases not matched to a gene: 10. This CDR3 has 15 residues.

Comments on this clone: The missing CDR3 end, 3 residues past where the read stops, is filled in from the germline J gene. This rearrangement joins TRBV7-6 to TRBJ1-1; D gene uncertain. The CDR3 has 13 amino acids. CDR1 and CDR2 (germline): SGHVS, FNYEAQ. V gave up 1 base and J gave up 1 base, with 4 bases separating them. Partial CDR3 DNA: TGTGCCAGCAGCTTAGAGCAGAACACTGAA. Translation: CASSLEQNTE. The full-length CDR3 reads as CASSLEQNTEAFF.

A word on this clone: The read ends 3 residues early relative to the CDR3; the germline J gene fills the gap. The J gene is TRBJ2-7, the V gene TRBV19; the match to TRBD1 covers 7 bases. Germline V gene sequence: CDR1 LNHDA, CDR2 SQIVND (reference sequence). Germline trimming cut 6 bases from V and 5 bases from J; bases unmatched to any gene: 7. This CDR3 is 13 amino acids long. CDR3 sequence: CASSGQVFHEQYF. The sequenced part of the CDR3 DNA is TGTGCCAGTAGCGGACAGGTATTCCACGAG.

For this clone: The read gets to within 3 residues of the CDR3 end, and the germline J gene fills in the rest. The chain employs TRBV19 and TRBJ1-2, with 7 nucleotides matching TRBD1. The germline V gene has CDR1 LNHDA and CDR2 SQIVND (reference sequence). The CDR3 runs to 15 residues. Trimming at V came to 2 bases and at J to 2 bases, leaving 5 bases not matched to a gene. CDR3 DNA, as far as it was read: TGTGCCAGTAGTATAATGTCAGGGGGAAACTATGGC. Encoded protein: CASSIMSGGNYG. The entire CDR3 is CASSIMSGGNYGYTF.

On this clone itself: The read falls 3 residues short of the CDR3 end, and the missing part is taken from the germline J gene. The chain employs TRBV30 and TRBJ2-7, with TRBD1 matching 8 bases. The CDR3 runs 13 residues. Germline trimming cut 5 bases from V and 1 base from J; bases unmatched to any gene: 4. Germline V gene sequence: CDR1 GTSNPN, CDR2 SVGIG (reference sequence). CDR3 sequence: CAWDGQGSYEQYF. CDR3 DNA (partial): TGTGCCTGGGACGGACAGGGATCCTACGAG.

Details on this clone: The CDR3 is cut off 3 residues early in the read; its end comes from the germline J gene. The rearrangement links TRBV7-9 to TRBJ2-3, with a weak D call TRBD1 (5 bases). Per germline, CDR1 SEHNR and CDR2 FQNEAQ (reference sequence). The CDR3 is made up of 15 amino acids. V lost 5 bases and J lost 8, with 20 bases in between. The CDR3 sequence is CASSEDIGVVGTQYF. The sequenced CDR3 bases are TGTGCCAGCAGCGAGGACATCGGAGTCGTTGGTACG.